These 30 T cell receptor beta chains were all obtained from the same sample, sequenced in a study of cytomegalovirus exposure and HLA in healthy donors (dated by TCRdb to the late 2010s). The receptor library was made with the immunoSEQ multiplex PCR assay. The multiplex PCR relied on a mix of 60 forward primers for TCR Vbeta segments and 13 reverse primers for TCR Jbeta segments. TCRdb carries this immuneACCESS record with in-frame sequences only. Its versions omit some clonotypes, under half of them owing to an unresolved V gene in the studies checked, with the rest unexplained. Recorded for this sample are about 150,000 clones; 70% to 80% of them occurred a single time. 2% to 2.5% of the sample comes from the top ten. Sequenced: PBMCs. The receptors stem from a young man in good health and CMV-seronegative.

This clone was detected a few times. The chain recombines TRBV9 with TRBJ2-6; D possibly corresponds to TRBD1 (5 bases). The CDR3 runs 17 residues. Germline CDR1 and CDR2: SGDLS and YYNGEE. V lost 0 bases, J lost 0 bases, and 10 bases lay in between. The CDR3 DNA reads as TGTGCCAGCAGCGTAGCTGTAGGGGACTCTGGGGCCAACGTCCTGACTTTC. It encodes CASSVAVGDSGANVLTF.

The chain carries TRBV6-5 and TRBJ2-1; no definite D call. Trimming removed 6 bases at V and 3 bases at J, with 9 bases between. The CDR3 totals 13 residues. The germline CDR1 and CDR2 sequences are MNHEY and SVGAGI. This CDR3 is CASSQDNYNEQFF. In nucleotides, the CDR3 is TGTGCCAGCAGCCAAGACAACTACAATGAGCAGTTCTTC.

This clone was observed a handful of times. The gene calls are TRBV25-1 and TRBJ2-7, with 9 bases aligning to TRBD1. The CDR3 spans 14 residues. Germline CDR1 MGHDK, CDR2 SYGVNS. V lost 6 bases to trimming and J lost 3 bases; unmatched junction nucleotides: 6. CDR3 sequence: CASRGGQGHYEQYF. CDR3 DNA: TGTGCCAGCAGAGGGGGACAGGGACACTACGAGCAGTACTTC.

V and J are TRBV4-1 and TRBJ2-5, with 8 positions matching TRBD2. The germline gives CDR1 MGHRA, CDR2 YSYEKL. With 6 bases clipped from V and 4 bases from J, the junction kept 10 bases outside the gene matches. The CDR3 extends over 15 amino acids. In nucleotides, the CDR3 is TGCGCCAGCAGGGGATACGGGGGGGATAGAGAGACCCAGTACTTC. Translating it yields CASRGYGGDRETQYF.

By share, this clone ranks as medium-sized. This chain connects TRBV6-4 to TRBJ2-6; perhaps TRBD1 as D (5 bases). Germline V gene lookup returns CDR1 MRHNA and CDR2 SNTAGT. This CDR3 is built from 17 residues. The V gene lost 5 bases and the J gene lost 0 bases, with 14 bases spanning the gap. Written as DNA, the CDR3 is TGTGCCAGCAGTAAAGGAGACAGCTACTCTGGGGCCAACGTCCTGACTTTC. Its protein is CASSKGDSYSGANVLTF.

This chain uses TRBV7-9 with TRBJ2-7, with 7 nucleotides matching TRBD1. After removal of 2 bases from V and 2 bases from J, the junction contained 6 bases not matched to a gene. The CDR3 runs 15 residues. Germline lookup yields CDR1 SEHNR and CDR2 FQNEAQ (reference sequence). In DNA form, the CDR3 reads TGTGCCAGCAGCTTACAAGGGCAGGGGGCCTACGAGCAGTACTTC. This gives the protein CASSLQGQGAYEQYF.

This clone was seen a handful of times. V gene TRBV7-9 combines with J gene TRBJ2-5; 10 bases line up with TRBD2. The germline V gene has CDR1 SEHNR and CDR2 FQNEAQ (reference sequence). J lost 7 bases, V lost 1 base, and 6 bases had no gene match. CDR3 length: 15 residues. CDR3 bases: TGTGCCAGCAGCTTAGGGAGCGGGAGGGCCGTGACCCAGTACTTC. Amino acids: CASSLGSGRAVTQYF.

This clone occurred a few times. V and J are TRBV7-9 and TRBJ2-7, with 13 bases fitting TRBD2. The trim removed 1 base at V and 10 bases at J, leaving 7 bases unmatched. Germline CDR1 SEHNR, CDR2 FQNEAQ (reference sequence). The CDR3 totals 15 residues. The CDR3 spells CASSLDATSGRAQYF. For the CDR3, the DNA is TGTGCCAGCAGCTTAGACGCCACTAGCGGGAGGGCCCAGTACTTC.

V gene TRBV5-4 combines with J gene TRBJ2-3; TRBD2 agrees at 8 bases. CDR1 and CDR2 (germline): SGHNT, YYREEE (reference sequence). CDR3 length: 11 residues. The CDR3 DNA sequence: TGTCGGTCGGGAGGGCCGGATACGCAGTATTTT. As protein: CRSGGPDTQYF.

The chain links TRBV5-4 to TRBJ2-3; 8 positions agree with TRBD1. Germline V lookup: CDR1 SGHNT, CDR2 YYREEE (reference sequence). This CDR3 is 17 amino acids long. J gave up 6 bases and V 4 bases, and 16 bases lay outside the gene matches. The CDR3 DNA is TGTGCCAGCAGCCGTCGTGGGGGCAGGGGGCTAGGGGATACGCAGTATTTT. It codes for CASSRRGGRGLGDTQYF.

This clone has more than one count but fewer than ten. The chain recombines TRBV19 with TRBJ2-7, with D maybe TRBD2 (5 bases). There are 15 residues in the CDR3. The V and J ends lost 3 bases and 6 bases respectively, with 18 bases between them. CDR1 LNHDA and CDR2 SQIVND come from the germline V gene (reference sequence). In DNA, the CDR3 is TGTGCCAGTAGTATCGGACCTTTTGCCCGGGGCGAGCAGTACTTC. Amino acids: CASSIGPFARGEQYF.

This chain connects TRBV28 to TRBJ2-5; 10 bases map to TRBD1. Germline V gives CDR1 MDHEN, CDR2 SYDVKM. V was clipped by 4 bases and J by 5 bases; unmatched bases: 7. The CDR3 sequence is 15 residues long. The CDR3 region has the DNA TGTGCCAGCAGTTCGATCGGGACAGGGGATGAGACCCAGTACTTC. This gives the protein CASSSIGTGDETQYF.

This sequence joins TRBV2 and TRBJ1-2, with TRBD1 identical over 8 bases. The CDR3 sequence is 15 residues long. Per germline, CDR1 SNHLY and CDR2 FYNNEI. V shed 6 bases, J shed 1 base, and the junction held 7 bases outside the gene matches. CDR3 residues: CASSRKDRVNYGYTF. The CDR3 DNA reads as TGTGCCAGCAGCAGAAAGGACAGGGTTAACTATGGCTACACCTTC.

This chain links TRBV27 with TRBJ1-2; the match to TRBD1 covers 8 bases. The CDR3 runs 15 residues. The germline V gene encodes CDR1 MNHEY and CDR2 SMNVEV (reference sequence). V dropped 4 bases and J dropped 8; count of bases not matched to a gene: 12. The CDR3 here is CASSSPGQELYGYTF. CDR3 bases: TGTGCCAGCAGTTCCCCGGGACAGGAGCTTTACGGCTACACCTTC.

The gene calls are TRBV30 and TRBJ2-2; 7 nucleotides match TRBD1. This CDR3 is 15 amino acids long. In germline, CDR1 is GTSNPN, CDR2 SVGIG (reference sequence). J lost 4 bases, V lost 4 bases, and 9 bases had no gene match. Here the CDR3 DNA reads TGTGCCTGGACCTTAGGGGGCGCGGGCACCGGGGAGCTGTTTTTT. Translation: CAWTLGGAGTGELFF.

The V gene is TRBV9, the J gene TRBJ2-5, with 8 bases matching TRBD2. Germline V gives CDR1 SGDLS, CDR2 YYNGEE. Trimming cost V 5 bases and J 4 bases; bases outside gene matches: 13. The CDR3 has 16 residues. The CDR3 DNA reads TGTGCCAGCAGGAGGGGACTAGGCGAGGCTGGAGAGACCCAGTACTTC. It encodes CASRRGLGEAGETQYF.

CDR3 in amino acids: CASTGGQYSTDTQYF. The CDR3 DNA reads as TGTGCCAGTACAGGGGGCCAGTATAGCACAGATACGCAGTATTTT. J is TRBJ2-3 and V is TRBV2; 9 positions agree with TRBD1. Germline values: CDR1 SNHLY, CDR2 FYNNEI. J was trimmed by 0 bases and V by 9 bases; bases with no gene match: 7. The CDR3 sequence is 15 residues long. Using reference TRBV2 and TRBJ2-3 for the parts outside the CDR3, the full variable domain is EPEVTQTPSHQVTQMGQEVILRCVPISNHLYFYWYRQILGQKVEFLVSFYNNEISEKSEIFDDQFSVERPDGSNFTLKIRSTKLEDSAMYFCASTGGQYSTDTQYFGPGTRLTVL.

For the CDR3, the DNA is TGCGCCAGCAGCTCCCGGACTAGCGGGGATGAGCAGTTCTTC. Encoded protein: CASSSRTSGDEQFF. The genes are TRBV5-1 and TRBJ2-1, with TRBD2 identical over 12 bases. J was trimmed by 8 bases and V by 3 bases; bases with no gene match: 3. The CDR3 length is 14 residues. Germline V gene data show CDR1 as SGHRS and CDR2 as YFSETQ. The complete variable domain, with remaining parts taken from reference TRBV5-1 and TRBJ2-1, reads KAGVTQTPRYLIKTRGQQVTLSCSPISGHRSVSWYQQTPGQGLQFLFEYFSETQRNKGNFPGRFSGRQFSNSRSEMNVSTLELGDSALYLCASSSRTSGDEQFFGPGTRLTVL.

The chain has TRBV10-3 and TRBJ1-2; no firm D call. Trimming shortened V by 2 bases and J by 3 bases, and 7 bases separated the two germline ends. The CDR3 has 13 residues. Germline loops: CDR1 ENHRY, CDR2 SYGVKD. CDR3: CAISENSHYGYTF. The CDR3 region has the DNA TGTGCCATCAGTGAGAACAGCCACTATGGCTACACCTTC.

The chain combines TRBV30 with TRBJ2-1, with TRBD1 as a possible D gene (6 bases). The CDR3 has 13 residues. V was cut by 2 bases and J by 10 bases, with 15 bases left in between. Germline-derived CDR1 and CDR2 are GTSNPN and SVGIG (reference sequence). CDR3 DNA sequence: TGTGCCTGGAGTACCACAGGGAGTCAGGAGCAGTTCTTC. Encoded protein: CAWSTTGSQEQFF.

CDR3: CASSILAGGSSYEQYF. Written as DNA, the CDR3 is TGCGCCAGCAGCATACTAGCGGGAGGGAGCTCCTACGAGCAGTACTTC. V and J are TRBV5-1 and TRBJ2-7, with 13 nucleotides matching TRBD2. Germline V lookup: CDR1 SGHRS, CDR2 YFSETQ. CDR3 length: 16 amino acids. The J segment lost 0 bases and the V segment lost 4 bases, leaving 4 bases of the junction unmatched.

This clone was seen a few times. Compared with germline, one end of the junction differs, possibly owing to a read error. V and J are TRBV10-3 and TRBJ2-7; 8 bases agree with TRBD2. The CDR3 sequence is 9 residues long. Per the germline V gene, CDR1 is ENHRY and CDR2 is SYGVKD. CDR3 sequence: CGRASEQYF. CDR3 sequence (DNA): TGCGGGAGGGCCAGCGAGCAGTACTTC.

V and J are TRBV7-9 and TRBJ2-7; 8 bases fit TRBD1. The CDR3 consists of 15 residues. Germline V gene data show CDR1 as SEHNR and CDR2 as FQNEAQ (reference sequence). V was clipped by 4 bases and J by 0 bases; unmatched bases: 5. The CDR3 region is CASSWDRLSSYEQYF. DNA of the CDR3: TGTGCCAGCAGCTGGGACAGGCTCAGCTCCTACGAGCAGTACTTC.

V usage is TRBV6-6 and J usage is TRBJ2-3; maybe TRBD2 (5 bases). This CDR3 spans 14 amino acids. CDR1 and CDR2 from the germline V gene are MNHNY and SVGAGI (reference sequence). V was pared by 2 bases and J by 5 bases, with 11 bases between. The CDR3 region is CASSYEGHVDTQYF. The CDR3 nucleotides are TGTGCCAGCAGTTACGAGGGCCACGTAGATACGCAGTATTTT.

The CDR3 reads CASSTPFYNEQFF. CDR3 sequence (DNA): TGTGCCAGCAGCACTCCCTTCTACAATGAGCAGTTCTTC. The chain combines TRBV7-9 with TRBJ2-1; unclear D gene. This CDR3 is built from 13 residues. Germline CDR1 is SEHNR and CDR2 is FQNEAQ (reference sequence). The V gene lost 5 bases and the J gene lost 3 bases, with 8 bases spanning the gap.

J is TRBJ2-6 and V is TRBV5-1, with 8 bases fitting TRBD1. Germline lookup yields CDR1 SGHRS and CDR2 YFSETQ. Trimming at V came to 4 bases and at J to 0 bases, leaving 6 bases not matched to a gene. The CDR3 contains 17 residues. CDR3 loop: CASSATGGSSGANVLTF. CDR3 nucleotide sequence: TGCGCCAGCAGCGCTACAGGGGGTAGCTCTGGGGCCAACGTCCTGACTTTC.

This rearrangement joins TRBV13 to TRBJ2-5, with 8 positions matching TRBD1. Unmatched junction bases numbered 7, after V lost 5 bases and J lost 5 bases. The CDR3 sequence is 14 residues long. CDR1 and CDR2 (germline): PRHDT, FYEKMQ (reference sequence). The CDR3 coding sequence is TGTGCCAGCAGCAAGGGGACAGGCCGGGAGACCCAGTACTTC. Encoded protein: CASSKGTGRETQYF. Full variable domain (rest looked up from reference TRBV13 and TRBJ2-5): AAGVIQSPRHLIKEKRETATLKCYPIPRHDTVYWYQQGPGQDPQFLISFYEKMQSDKGSIPDRFSAQQFSDYHSELNMSSLELGDSALYFCASSKGTGRETQYFGPGTRLLVL.

The gene calls are TRBV30 and TRBJ1-5; D might be TRBD1 (6 bases). V lost 4 bases and J lost 0, with 13 bases in between. Germline values: CDR1 GTSNPN, CDR2 SVGIG (reference sequence). CDR3 length: 15 amino acids. The CDR3 region has the DNA TGTGCCTGGAATGAGGGGGACCTTAGCAATCAGCCCCAGCATTTT. It encodes CAWNEGDLSNQPQHF.

In its sample, this clone was seen a few times. J is TRBJ2-3 and V is TRBV10-3; TRBD1 might be the D (5 bases). Germline V gene data show CDR1 as ENHRY and CDR2 as SYGVKD. Trimming cost V 3 bases and J 5 bases, with 12 bases left between them. The CDR3 consists of 14 residues. Here the CDR3 reads CAISDVRAEDTQYF. DNA of the CDR3: TGTGCCATCAGTGACGTCAGGGCCGAAGATACGCAGTATTTT.

V usage is TRBV19 and J usage is TRBJ1-5; 9 bases map to TRBD1. CDR3 size: 15 residues. The V gene's germline CDR1 is LNHDA and CDR2 SQIVND (reference sequence). Trimming cost V 5 bases and J 2 bases; bases outside gene matches: 4. The CDR3 here is CASSGTGRGNQPQHF. The DNA of the CDR3 is TGTGCCAGTAGTGGGACAGGGCGAGGCAATCAGCCCCAGCATTTT.